What follows is one T cell receptor (beta chain) and its context. The antigen is not known. This CDR3 contains 13 residues. Trimming removed 3 bases at V and 2 bases at J, with 8 bases between. From germline, CDR1 is LNHDA and CDR2 SQIVND (reference sequence). This record belongs to a study of T cells in localized non-small cell lung cancer. Study-wide points: It remains possible that heterogeneity exists, since only one tumor region was sequenced. Adjacent lung held a median around 60 of the top 100 tumor clones.

The table came from immunoSEQ multiplex PCR; TCRdb's copy has only in-frame clones and leaves some out. Found here are some 10,000 clones, 70% to 75% of them singletons; the top ten hold 25% to 35%. The sample was peripheral blood, taken before any cancer treatment. The chain employs TRBV19 and TRBJ2-7; D uncertain. The clonotype was recovered from a male donor aged 60 or older with stage I lung adenocarcinoma. In DNA, the CDR3 is TGTGCCAGTAGTATCCTAGGCGCCTACGAGCAGTACTTC. Encoded protein: CASSILGAYEQYF.